This passage covers 12 T cell receptor beta chains from one sample sequenced in a study of blood T cell repertoires in COVID-19. Using immunoSEQ multiplex PCR, the repertoire was profiled, and TCRdb retains in-frame clones only, with some absent. Of some 350,000 clones detected, roughly 87% appear once; the ten largest clones hold 3%. The sequencing sample was made of PBMCs or T cells enriched from blood (not recorded which). The source is a woman in her 30s who had recovered from COVID-19.

The rearrangement joins TRBV5-1 to TRBJ2-5; no reliable D call. Germline CDR1 reads SGHRS; CDR2 reads YFSETQ. This CDR3 region has 13 residues. V lost 0 bases to trimming and J lost 2 bases, with 5 bases between them. The CDR3 DNA follows: TGCGCCAGCAGCTTGGTGCGGCAAGAGACCCAGTACTTC. Its protein is CASSLVRQETQYF.

This clone was recorded once. This chain joins TRBV5-1 and TRBJ2-7; 10 bases fit TRBD1. Germline V gene lookup returns CDR1 SGHRS and CDR2 YFSETQ. The J segment lost 5 bases and the V segment lost 4 bases, leaving 9 bases of the junction unmatched. The length of the CDR3 is 15 residues. The CDR3 coding sequence is TGCGCCAGCAGCCCGCCGGGACAGGGGACCCACGAGCAGTACTTC. It translates to CASSPPGQGTHEQYF.

This sequence joins TRBV12-3 or TRBV12-4 and TRBJ2-5; D uncertain. The V and J ends lost 6 bases and 7 bases respectively, with 6 bases between them. This CDR3 is built from 10 residues. The CDR3: CASSSGTQYF. In DNA, the CDR3 is TGTGCCAGCAGCTCCGGGACCCAGTACTTC.

This chain joins TRBV6-2 or TRBV6-3 and TRBJ1-1; tentative D call: TRBD1 (5 bases). CDR3 length: 15 residues. The germline V gene has CDR1 MNHEY and CDR2 SVGEGT. V lost 4 bases and J lost 0, with 12 bases in between. The CDR3 is CASSSDSLMNTEAFF. CDR3 coding DNA: TGTGCCAGCAGTTCCGACAGCCTCATGAACACTGAAGCTTTCTTT.

The V call is TRBV7-8, the J call TRBJ2-1, with D tentatively TRBD2 (5 bases). Trimming removed 5 bases at V and 3 bases at J, with 8 bases between. The CDR3 runs 13 residues. Germline V gives CDR1 SGHVS, CDR2 FQNEAQ. CDR3 in amino acids: CASSTRNYNEQFF. The CDR3 nucleotides read TGTGCCAGCAGCACTAGAAACTACAATGAGCAGTTCTTC. Drawing the rest from reference TRBV7-8 and TRBJ2-1, the complete variable domain is GAGVSQSPRYKVAKRGQDVALRCDPISGHVSLFWYQQALGQGPEFLTYFQNEAQLDKSGLPSDRFFAERPEGSVSTLKIQRTQQEDSAVYLCASSTRNYNEQFFGPGTRLTVL.

This sequence joins TRBV18 and TRBJ1-6, with a weak D call TRBD1 (5 bases). This CDR3 comprises 16 residues. Trimming stripped 1 base from V and 8 bases from J, with 15 bases between. Looked up from germline, CDR1 is KGHSH and CDR2 is LQKENI. CDR3 region: CASSPRDSTPHSPLHF. In DNA, the CDR3 is TGTGCCAGCTCACCACGTGACAGTACCCCCCATTCACCCCTCCACTTT.

This clone appeared a few times. CDR3 DNA: TGTGCCAGCAGAACGACAGGTAACGCAGATACGCAGTATTTT. Protein product: CASRTTGNADTQYF. This sequence joins TRBV6-5 and TRBJ2-3; a possible D gene is TRBD1 (6 bases). The CDR3 runs to 14 residues. Looked up from germline, CDR1 is MNHEY and CDR2 is SVGAGI. V lost 6 bases and J lost 4, with 14 bases in between.

V usage is TRBV5-5 and J usage is TRBJ1-5, with D perhaps TRBD1 (5 bases). The CDR3 spans 16 residues. Trimming removed 0 bases from V and 12 bases from J, with 22 bases in between. Per the germline V gene, CDR1 is SGHKS and CDR2 is YYEKEE (reference sequence). The DNA of the CDR3 is TGTGCCAGCAGCTTGGAGGGGCGGGGAGGGTGGCACAACCAGCATTTT. Translated: CASSLEGRGGWHNQHF. Together with reference TRBV5-5 and TRBJ1-5, the CDR3 gives the full variable domain: DAGVTQSPTHLIKTRGQQVTLRCSPISGHKSVSWYQQVLGQGPQFIFQYYEKEERGRGNFPDRFSARQFPNYSSELNVNALLLGDSALYLCASSLEGRGGWHNQHFGDGTRLSIL.

In this sample, this clone turned up a few times. The chain has TRBV19 and TRBJ1-2; TRBD1 might be the D (6 bases). CDR3 length: 13 amino acids. Looked up from germline, CDR1 is LNHDA and CDR2 is SQIVND (reference sequence). V was shortened by 7 bases and J by 6 bases, with 15 bases between the two germline ends. In DNA form, the CDR3 reads TGTGCCAGTACTTATAGCCAGGGGAATGGCTACACCTTC. This encodes CASTYSQGNGYTF.

The rearrangement uses TRBV7-9 and TRBJ1-6; possibly TRBD1 for D (5 bases). V was shortened by 3 bases and J by 2 bases, with 14 bases between the two germline ends. Germline CDR1 is SEHNR and CDR2 is FQNEAQ (reference sequence). The CDR3 runs 17 residues. CDR3 sequence: CASSFVGAGTYNSPLHF. DNA for the CDR3: TGTGCCAGCAGCTTCGTGGGCGCAGGGACCTATAATTCACCCCTCCACTTT.

V and J are TRBV5-4 and TRBJ2-5; 8 nucleotides align to TRBD1. Germline CDR1 SGHNT, CDR2 YYREEE (reference sequence). The trim removed 5 bases at V and 5 bases at J, leaving 14 bases unmatched. There are 16 residues in the CDR3. CDR3 in DNA: TGTGCCAGCAGTCCAACAGGGGGAACAGGTCGGGAGACCCAGTACTTC. Protein product: CASSPTGGTGRETQYF.

The CDR3 region is CASSLQDSYEQYF. The DNA for the CDR3 is TGTGCCAGCAGCTTACAAGACAGCTACGAGCAGTACTTC. The chain employs TRBV11-2 and TRBJ2-7, with TRBD1 as a possible D gene (5 bases). Deletions cut 2 bases from V and 3 bases from J, with 8 bases between. The CDR3 consists of 13 residues. Looked up from germline, CDR1 is SGHAT and CDR2 is FQNNGV.